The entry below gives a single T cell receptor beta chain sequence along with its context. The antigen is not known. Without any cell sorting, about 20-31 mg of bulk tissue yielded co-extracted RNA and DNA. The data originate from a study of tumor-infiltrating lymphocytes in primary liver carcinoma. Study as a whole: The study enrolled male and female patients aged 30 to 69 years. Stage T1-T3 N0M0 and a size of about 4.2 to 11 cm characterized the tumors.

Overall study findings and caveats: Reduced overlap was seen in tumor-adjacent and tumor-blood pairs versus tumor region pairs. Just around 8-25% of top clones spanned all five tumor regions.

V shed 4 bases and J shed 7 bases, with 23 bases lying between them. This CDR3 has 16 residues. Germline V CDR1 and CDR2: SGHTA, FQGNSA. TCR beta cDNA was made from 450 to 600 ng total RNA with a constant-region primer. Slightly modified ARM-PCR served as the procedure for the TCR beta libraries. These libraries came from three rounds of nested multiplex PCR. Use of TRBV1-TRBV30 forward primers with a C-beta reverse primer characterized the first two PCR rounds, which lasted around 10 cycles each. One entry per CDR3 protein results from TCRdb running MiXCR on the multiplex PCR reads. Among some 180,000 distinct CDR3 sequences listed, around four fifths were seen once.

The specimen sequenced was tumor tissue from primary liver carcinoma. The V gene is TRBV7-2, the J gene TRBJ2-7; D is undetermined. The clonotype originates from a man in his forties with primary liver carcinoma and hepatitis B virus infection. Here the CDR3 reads CASSSPGRTLLEEQYF. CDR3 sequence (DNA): TGTGCCAGCAGCTCTCCGGGCCGTACCCTCCTTGAGGAGCAGTACTTC. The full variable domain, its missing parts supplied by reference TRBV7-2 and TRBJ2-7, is GAGVSQSPSNKVTEKGKDVELRCDPISGHTALYWYRQSLGQGLEFLIYFQGNSAPDKSGLPSDRFSAERTGGSVSTLTIQRTQQEDSAVYLCASSSPGRTLLEEQYFGPGTRLTVT.